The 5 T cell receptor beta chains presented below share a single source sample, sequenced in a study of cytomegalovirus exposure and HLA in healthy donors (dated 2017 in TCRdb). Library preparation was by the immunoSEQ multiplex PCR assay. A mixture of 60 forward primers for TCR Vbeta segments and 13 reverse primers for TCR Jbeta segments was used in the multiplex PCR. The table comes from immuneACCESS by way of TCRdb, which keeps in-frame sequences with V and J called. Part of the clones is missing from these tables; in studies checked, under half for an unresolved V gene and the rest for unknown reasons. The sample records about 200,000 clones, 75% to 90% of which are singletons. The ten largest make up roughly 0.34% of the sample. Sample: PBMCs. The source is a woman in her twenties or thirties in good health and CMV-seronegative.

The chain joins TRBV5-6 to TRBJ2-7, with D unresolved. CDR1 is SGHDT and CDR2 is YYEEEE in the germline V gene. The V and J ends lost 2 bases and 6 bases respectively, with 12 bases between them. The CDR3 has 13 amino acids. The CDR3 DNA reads TGTGCCAGCAGCTTTTGGGCTGGGCGCGAGCAGTACTTC. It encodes CASSFWAGREQYF.

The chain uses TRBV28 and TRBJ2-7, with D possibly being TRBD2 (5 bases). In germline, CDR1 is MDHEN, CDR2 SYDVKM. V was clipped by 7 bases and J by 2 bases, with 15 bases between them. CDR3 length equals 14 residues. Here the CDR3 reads CASNGLRETYEQYF. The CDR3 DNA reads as TGTGCCAGCAATGGTTTACGGGAAACCTACGAGCAGTACTTC.

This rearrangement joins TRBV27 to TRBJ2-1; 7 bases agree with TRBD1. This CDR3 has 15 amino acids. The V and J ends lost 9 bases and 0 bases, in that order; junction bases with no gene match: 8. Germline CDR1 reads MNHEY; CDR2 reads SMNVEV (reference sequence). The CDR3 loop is CASKWTGNSYNEQFF. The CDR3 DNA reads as TGTGCCAGTAAATGGACAGGCAACTCCTACAATGAGCAGTTCTTC.

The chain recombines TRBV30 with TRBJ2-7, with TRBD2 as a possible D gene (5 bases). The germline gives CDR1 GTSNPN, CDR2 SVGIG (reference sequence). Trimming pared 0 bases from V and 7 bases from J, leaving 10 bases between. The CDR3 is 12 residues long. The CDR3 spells CAWSVVPGEQYF. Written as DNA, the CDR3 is TGTGCCTGGAGTGTAGTTCCGGGGGAGCAGTACTTC. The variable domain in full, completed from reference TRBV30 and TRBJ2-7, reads SQTIHQWPATLVQPVGSPLSLECTVEGTSNPNLYWYRQAAGRGLQLLFYSVGIGQISSEVPQNLSASRPQDRQFILSSKKLLLSDSGFYLCAWSVVPGEQYFGPGTRLTVT.

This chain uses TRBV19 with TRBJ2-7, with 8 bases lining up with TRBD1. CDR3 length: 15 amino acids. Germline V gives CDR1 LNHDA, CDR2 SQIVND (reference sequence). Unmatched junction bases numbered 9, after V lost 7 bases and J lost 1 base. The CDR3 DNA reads TGTGCCAGTACCCCCGGGACAGGACGATCCTACGAGCAGTACTTC. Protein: CASTPGTGRSYEQYF.